This T cell receptor beta chain was found in a study of T cell responses to AZD1222 COVID-19 vaccine. Worth noting for this clone: The antigen is not known.

Sequencing used immunoSEQ multiplex PCR; TCRdb keeps in-frame clones, though not all of them. The table records 150,000 to 200,000 clones, more than 70% of them present only once. CDR1 and CDR2 (germline): MDHEN, SYDVKM. The CDR3 spans 12 residues. Trimming shortened V by 6 bases and J by 5 bases, and 9 bases separated the two germline ends. Whole-study results and caveats: Compared with day 0, the breadth and depth of the Spike-specific TCR repertoire rose significantly after two doses of AZD1222. At 160-218 and 743-854, vaccine-associated CD4 TCRs were dominant, and they spanned spike.

The material was peripheral blood, obtained 28 days after the second AZD1222 dose. The TCR originated in an adult who received the AZD1222 COVID-19 vaccine. The chain is built from TRBV28 and TRBJ2-3; possibly TRBD2 for D (5 bases). The CDR3 DNA follows: TGTGCCAGCAGGCCCAGCGGAGATACGCAGTATTTT. As protein: CASRPSGDTQYF.